Presented here are 20 T cell receptor beta chains from one specimen sequenced in a study of Ad26.COV2.S vaccination and SARS-CoV-2 variants. Treatment indicated: around 19 received Ad26.COV2.S at low or high dose, single or two shots; 5 received placebo; per-sample allocation not given. Vaccine and placebo recipients were sampled on day 63 after the first injection. Repertoires were generated with immunoSEQ multiplex PCR, while TCRdb's copy carries only in-frame clones and drops some. Found here are about 470,000 clones, about 90% of them singletons; the top ten hold under 4.5%. Sequenced here: peripheral blood, sampled in a trial of Ad26.COV2.S vaccine versus placebo. All receptors come from a person aged 18-65 years who received the Ad26.COV2.S COVID-19 vaccine or a placebo.

V usage is TRBV2 and J usage is TRBJ2-2; TRBD2 aligns across 7 bases. Germline trimming cut 11 bases from V and 1 base from J; bases unmatched to any gene: 7. CDR1 is SNHLY and CDR2 is FYNNEI in the germline V gene. This CDR3 has 14 amino acids. CDR3 sequence reads: CAGSRGGNTGELFF. The DNA for the CDR3 is TGTGCCGGCTCGCGCGGGGGGAACACCGGGGAGCTGTTTTTT.

This rearrangement joins TRBV5-6 to TRBJ2-3; TRBD2 might be the D (6 bases). Trimming pared 0 bases from V and 5 bases from J, leaving 10 bases between. Germline V gene lookup returns CDR1 SGHDT and CDR2 YYEEEE. This CDR3 is 14 amino acids long. CDR3 loop: CASSLGLVQDTQYF. In DNA, the CDR3 is TGTGCCAGCAGCTTGGGACTAGTTCAAGATACGCAGTATTTT.

Here the CDR3 reads CASSITGSQGSWETQYF. The DNA for the CDR3 is TGTGCCAGTAGTATAACTGGTTCCCAGGGGAGTTGGGAGACCCAGTACTTC. The V gene is TRBV19, the J gene TRBJ2-5, with D possibly TRBD1 on 6 matching bases. The CDR3 runs to 17 residues. The V gene lost 2 bases and the J gene lost 5 bases, with 21 bases spanning the gap. Germline lookup yields CDR1 LNHDA and CDR2 SQIVND (reference sequence).

This clone was recorded only once. This rearrangement joins TRBV30 to TRBJ1-4; tentative D call: TRBD1 (6 bases). This CDR3 is built from 16 residues. Deletions cut 2 bases from V and 0 bases from J, with 13 bases between. Germline V gives CDR1 GTSNPN, CDR2 SVGIG (reference sequence). CDR3 nucleotides: TGTGCCTGGAGTAGGGCAGGGGTCTCAACTAATGAAAAACTGTTTTTT. Residues: CAWSRAGVSTNEKLFF.

CDR3 coding DNA: TGCGCCAGCAGCCGCGCTGGGGGTAGTGCAGATACGCAGTATTTT. Its protein product is CASSRAGGSADTQYF. The genes are TRBV5-1 and TRBJ2-3; D tentatively reads TRBD1 or TRBD2 (5 bases each). This CDR3 is built from 15 residues. The V gene lost 4 bases and the J gene lost 4 bases, with 16 bases spanning the gap. Germline CDR1 is SGHRS and CDR2 is YFSETQ.

The chain combines TRBV21-1 with TRBJ2-5; the table's D call of TRBD1 was not tested on the DNA. TRBV21-1 is deemed a pseudogene. The CDR3 extends over 17 amino acids. For the CDR3, the DNA is TGTGCCAGCAGCAAAGCTCCAGACAGGGTGAACGAAGAGACCCAGTACTTC. Its translation: CASSKAPDRVNEETQYF.

The rearrangement joins TRBV6-2 or TRBV6-3 to TRBJ2-1; 11 bases align to TRBD2. CDR1 MNHEY and CDR2 SVGEGT come from the germline V gene. J was trimmed by 1 base and V by 3 bases; bases with no gene match: 14. The CDR3 spans 20 residues. The CDR3 DNA follows: TGTGCCAGCAGTTATCAGGCAGGGCTTAGCGGGAGGGGGTCCTACAATGAGCAGTTCTTC. Translating gives CASSYQAGLSGRGSYNEQFF.

The genes are TRBV18 and TRBJ2-4, with a possible D match to TRBD2 (5 bases). Between the trimmed V and J ends, which lost 3 bases and 5 bases, there was a span of 17 bases. Looked up from germline, CDR1 is KGHSH and CDR2 is LQKENI. CDR3 length equals 16 residues. Here the CDR3 DNA reads TGTGCCAGCTCACCGCCCACCGGAGCGGCCGAAAACATTCAGTACTTC. It codes for CASSPPTGAAENIQYF.

This chain joins TRBV5-4 and TRBJ1-2; possibly TRBD1 for D (5 bases). This CDR3 region has 16 residues. Germline CDR1 and CDR2: SGHNT and YYREEE (reference sequence). V was pared by 1 base and J by 2 bases, with 15 bases between. The DNA of the CDR3 is TGTGCCAGCAGCTTGCCCCGCAGGGAGGGGAACTATGGCTACACCTTC. It translates to CASSLPRREGNYGYTF. Based on the CDR3 plus reference TRBV5-4 and TRBJ1-2, the full variable domain is ETGVTQSPTHLIKTRGQQVTLRCSSQSGHNTVSWYQQALGQGPQFIFQYYREEENGRGNFPPRFSGLQFPNYSSELNVNALELDDSALYLCASSLPRREGNYGYTFGSGTRLTVV.

This clone was seen more than once but under ten times. This chain links TRBV7-9 with TRBJ1-2; no firm D call. Trimming stripped 0 bases from V and 4 bases from J, with 6 bases between. The length of the CDR3 is 13 residues. Per germline, CDR1 SEHNR and CDR2 FQNEAQ (reference sequence). CDR3 coding DNA: TGTGCCAGCAGCTTAGCCCCGCCCTATGGCTACACCTTC. Residues: CASSLAPPYGYTF.

This sequence joins TRBV19 and TRBJ1-5; D gene ambiguous. The germline V and J ends were trimmed by 2 bases and 9 bases, with 14 bases remaining between them. CDR3 length equals 14 residues. In germline, CDR1 is LNHDA, CDR2 SQIVND (reference sequence). CDR3 region: CASSIMSSQRPQHF. In DNA form, the CDR3 reads TGTGCCAGTAGTATAATGAGTAGCCAACGGCCCCAGCATTTT. Combining the CDR3 with reference TRBV19 and TRBJ1-5 gives the whole variable domain DGGITQSPKYLFRKEGQNVTLSCEQNLNHDAMYWYRQDPGQGLRLIYYSQIVNDFQKGDIAEGYSVSREKKESFPLTVTSAQKNPTAFYLCASSIMSSQRPQHFGDGTRLSIL.

The rearrangement joins TRBV29-1 to TRBJ1-1; tentatively, D is TRBD1 (5 bases). Germline CDR1 and CDR2: SQVTM and ANQGSEA. This CDR3 has 12 amino acids. V was pared by 6 bases and J by 2 bases, with 10 bases between. The CDR3 bases are TGCAGCGTCGCTGACAGTAACACTGAAGCTTTCTTT. This codes for CSVADSNTEAFF.

This clone was seen once. Other DNA sequences in this specimen translate into the identical CDR3. Here the CDR3 DNA reads TGTGCCAGCAGTTTAACCGTGAACACTGAAGCTTTCTTT. Translation gives CASSLTVNTEAFF. The chain carries TRBV27 and TRBJ1-1, with D hard to call. Germline V gene sequence: CDR1 MNHEY, CDR2 SMNVEV (reference sequence). Trimming left V 2 bases short and J 0 bases short, with 4 bases between. The CDR3 has 13 residues.

The gene calls are TRBV30 and TRBJ2-7, with 9 nucleotides matching TRBD2. Germline CDR1 and CDR2: GTSNPN and SVGIG (reference sequence). The CDR3 is made up of 13 amino acids. V lost 4 bases, J lost 6 bases, and 7 bases stayed unmatched. The CDR3 bases are TGTGCCTGGACTGGGCTAGCGGGGCTCGAGCAGTACTTC. Its translation is CAWTGLAGLEQYF.

V usage is TRBV19 and J usage is TRBJ2-7; D may be TRBD1 (6 bases). Trimming pared 5 bases from V and 3 bases from J, leaving 17 bases between. Per germline, CDR1 LNHDA and CDR2 SQIVND (reference sequence). This CDR3 region has 15 residues. In DNA, the CDR3 is TGTGCCAGTAGTTGGGACCTCGGACAGTACTACGAGCAGTACTTC. Its protein is CASSWDLGQYYEQYF.

This clone was seen only once. The chain carries TRBV24-1 and TRBJ2-1; 7 positions match TRBD2. The germline gives CDR1 KGHDR, CDR2 SFDVKD. The CDR3 runs 15 residues. Trimming cost V 6 bases and J 1 base; bases outside gene matches: 5. The CDR3 region is CATSHRRESYNEQFF. The CDR3 coding sequence is TGTGCCACCAGTCATCGGCGGGAGTCCTACAATGAGCAGTTCTTC.

This clone was counted between two and nine times. The V call is TRBV6-2 or TRBV6-3, the J call TRBJ2-1; D remains ambiguous. The CDR3 covers 13 residues. Germline-derived CDR1 and CDR2 are MNHEY and SVGEGT. V lost 2 bases to trimming and J lost 5 bases, with 7 bases between them. CDR3 region: CASSYNFDNEQFF. The CDR3 DNA reads as TGTGCCAGCAGTTACAACTTTGACAATGAGCAGTTCTTC.

This chain connects TRBV20-1 to TRBJ1-1; D is unresolved. The CDR3 has 11 amino acids. Germline CDR1 is DFQATT and CDR2 is SNEGSKA (reference sequence). Trimming shortened V by 2 bases and J by 3 bases, and 4 bases separated the two germline ends. CDR3: CSARQDTEAFF. In DNA form, the CDR3 reads TGCAGTGCTAGACAGGACACTGAAGCTTTCTTT.

This clone was counted a few times. The J gene is TRBJ1-3, the V gene TRBV4-2; D unclear. V shed 2 bases and J shed 6 bases, with 20 bases lying between them. The CDR3 extends over 17 amino acids. Per the germline V gene, CDR1 is LGHNA and CDR2 is YNFKEQ. In DNA form, the CDR3 reads TGTGCCAGCAGCCAAACCGCCCAACAGAGCAGTGCAAACACCATATATTTT. Protein sequence: CASSQTAQQSSANTIYF.

V and J are TRBV6-6 and TRBJ2-1; 11 nucleotides line up with TRBD2. Trimming took 6 bases from V and 5 from J; bases not matched to a gene: 9. CDR3 length: 16 amino acids. Germline V lookup: CDR1 MNHNY, CDR2 SVGAGI (reference sequence). The CDR3 nucleotides read TGTGCCAGCAGGAGTAGCGGGAGGGCCCCCCACAATGAGCAGTTCTTC. This encodes CASRSSGRAPHNEQFF.